This is a list of T cell receptor beta chains from one sample in a study of regulatory T cells in long-lasting Graves disease. TCRdb passed the multiplex PCR reads through MiXCR, listing each CDR3 protein once. The repertoire holds about 520,000 distinct CDR3 sequences, with 12% as singletons. The same data also went into a second study, on T cells in Graves' hyperthyroidism and ophthalmopathy.

The starting material was peripheral blood mononuclear cells (PBMCs), obtained at new diagnosis, from a patient treated with antithyroid drugs. The receptors were sampled from a woman between 25 and 40 years old with Graves disease. CDR3s include the opening cysteine and the closing phenylalanine or tryptophan. The D gene is left open where the match is weak. Clone size is shown for a subset of rows, as once, few, many or a class of expanded clone.

TRBD2 TRBJ2-1 many TRBV20-1 TGCAGTGCTAGAGATCCCCTAGCGGCCACGAGCTCCTACAATGAGCAGTTCTTC CSARDPLAATSSYNEQFF
TRBD1 TRBJ1-5 once TRBV20-1 TGCAGTGCCCCCCCCACAGGGGGCACAGATACGCAGCATTTT CSAPPTGGTDTQHF
NA TRBJ2-5 few TRBV15 TGTGCCACGGCTAAGTACAGGACACCCCAAGAGACCCAGTGCTTC CATAKYRTPQETQCF
NA TRBJ1-6 many TRBV13 TGTGCCAGCAGCTTAACAGGGAATAATTCACCCCTCCACTTT CASSLTGNNSPLHF
NA TRBJ2-7 many TRBV29-1 TGCAGCGCAAAAATGACGGGTGGAGGGGACGCGAGATTTTCCTACGAGCAGTACTTC CSAKMTGGGDARFSYEQYF
NA TRBJ1-2 few TRBV7-9 TGTGCCAGCAGCTTAGCTACCCGGGCGATAGGTGGCTACACCTTC CASSLATRAIGGYTF
NA TRBJ2-6 NA TRBV24-1 TGTGCCACCAGTGATCGCAGGATCTCTGGGGCCAACGTCCTGACTTTC CATSDRRISGANVLTF
NA TRBJ1-1 many TRBV10-3 TGTGCCATCAAAGAAAGGACAGCGAACACTGAAGCTTTCTTT CAIKERTANTEAFF
NA TRBJ2-7 many TRBV2 TGTGCCAGCAGAATACACCCCCTCTACGAGCAGTACTTC CASRIHPLYEQYF
NA TRBJ2-7 NA TRBV19 TGTGCCAGTAGAAGAACAGGGAACTACGAGCAGTACTTC CASRRTGNYEQYF
NA TRBJ2-3 many TRBV10-3 TGTGCCATCAGGACCCCTCCAGATACGCAGTATTTT CAIRTPPDTQYF
NA TRBJ2-3 many TRBV7-3 TGTGCCAGCAGCCAGGGCCTTTCAGATACGCAGTATTTT CASSQGLSDTQYF
NA TRBJ2-6 many TRBV7-2 TGTGCCAGCAGCTTAGTTACGAGGGTCTGGGGTGGGGCCAACGTCCTGACTTTC CASSLVTRVWGGANVLTF
TRBD1 TRBJ1-2 many TRBV20-1 TGCAGTGCTAGGCCTCCAGGGGGTTGGTATGGCTACACCTTC CSARPPGGWYGYTF
TRBD1 TRBJ1-1 many TRBV5-1 TGTGCCAGCAGCGTGGGACAGGGGAACACTGAAGCTTTCTTT CASSVGQGNTEAFF
TRBD1 TRBJ1-2 many TRBV20-1 TGCAGTGCTAGAGCTATGGGACAGTGGTTTGCATTC CSARAMGQWFAF
NA TRBJ2-1 many TRBV29-1 TGCAGCGTTGTAAGGGCTAGTGATAGTAATGAGCAGTTCTTC CSVVRASDSNEQFF
TRBD2 TRBJ2-2 NA TRBV4-1 TGCGCCAGCAGCCATTGGCTAGCGGAGCGCACCGGGGAGCTGTTTTTT CASSHWLAERTGELFF
NA TRBJ2-7 once TRBV2 TGTGCCAGCAGCCAAAGACAGGTCTACGAGCAGTACTTC CASSQRQVYEQYF
TRBD1 TRBJ1-2 few TRBV5-1 TGCGCCAGCAGCGGCCGGACAGGGTCGACTAACTATGGCTACACCTTC CASSGRTGSTNYGYTF
NA TRBJ2-3 NA TRBV4-3 TGCGCCAGCAGCCAAGATGGAGGACGGGGCACAGATACGCAGTATTTT CASSQDGGRGTDTQYF
NA TRBJ2-7 many TRBV7-6 TGTGCCAGCAGCTTGGGGCACAGGGCTTACGAGCAGTACTTC CASSLGHRAYEQYF
NA TRBJ1-2 many TRBV12-3/TRBV12-4 TGTGCCAGCAGACCCCTGGGAGGGACGGCGGGTCCCACCTTC CASRPLGGTAGPTF
NA TRBJ1-5 many TRBV11-3 TGTGCCAGCAGCTTAGGGGGGGAGGACGGCAAAAATCAGCCCCAGCATTTT CASSLGGEDGKNQPQHF
NA TRBJ2-7 many TRBV7-9 TGTGCCAGCAGCTTGGTGGACTACTCCTACGAGCAGTACTTC CASSLVDYSYEQYF
NA TRBJ2-2 many TRBV20-1 TGCAGTGCTAGTCTCCAGGGAAGAGCCGGGGAGCTGTTTTTT CSASLQGRAGELFF
NA TRBJ2-7 many TRBV7-9 TGTGCCAGCAGCCGTACGGTCGACCCGCAATACGAGCAGTACTTC CASSRTVDPQYEQYF
NA TRBJ1-2 many TRBV10-3 TGTGCCATCAGTGAGTCGGGCCAGGTGGACTATGGCTACACCTTC CAISESGQVDYGYTF
TRBD2 TRBJ2-3 many TRBV9 TGTGCCAGCAGCGTGAAGCGGGAGGGGACAGATACGCAGTATTTT CASSVKREGTDTQYF
TRBD1 TRBJ2-1 many TRBV28 TGTGCCAGCAGCCCCCCAGGACAGGGGGTCTATGAGCAGTTCTTC CASSPPGQGVYEQFF
TRBD2 TRBJ2-2 many TRBV24-1 TGTGCCACCAGTGATGCGAGCGGGAGGAACACCGGGGAGCTGTTTTTT CATSDASGRNTGELFF
TRBD2 TRBJ2-1 NA TRBV20-1 TGCAGTGCTAGACCGAGACTAGCGGGAGACAGGGAGCAGTTCTTC CSARPRLAGDREQFF
NA TRBJ2-7 few TRBV2 TGTGCCAGCATGGGTAGCGGAGGAGGCGAGCAGTACTTC CASMGSGGGEQYF
TRBD1 TRBJ2-7 few TRBV7-6 TGTGCCAGCAGCCCACGACAGGGGCCGCTCTACGAGCAGTACTTC CASSPRQGPLYEQYF
TRBD2 TRBJ2-5 many TRBV28 TGTGCCAGCAGCTTACTAGCGGGAGTGGTGAAAGAGACCCAGTACTTC CASSLLAGVVKETQYF
NA TRBJ1-2 many TRBV30 TGTGCCTGGTGCTGGGGACTCCTTCCTTGCACCTTC CAWCWGLLPCTF
NA TRBJ1-2 few TRBV30 TGTGTAAGCGCCGCTAACTATGGCTACACCTTC CVSAANYGYTF
NA TRBJ2-1 few TRBV19 TGTGCCAGTAGTATTTCTGCTTTCACCTACAATGAGCAGTTCTTC CASSISAFTYNEQFF
NA TRBJ1-1 many TRBV11-3 TGTGCCAGCAGCTCGGCGGGGGGCTTGTCTGAAGCTTTCTTT CASSSAGGLSEAFF
TRBD1 TRBJ1-5 many TRBV30 TGTGCCTGGAGCAGACAGGGGAATCAGCCCCAGCATTTT CAWSRQGNQPQHF
TRBD2 TRBJ2-1 NA TRBV24-1 TGTGCCACCAGTGAACCGACTAGCGGGAGGGGGGATGAGCAGTTCTTC CATSEPTSGRGDEQFF
NA TRBJ2-1 many TRBV24-1 TGTGCCACCAGTGGAGGGAGGACGCGCGATGAGCAGTTCTTC CATSGGRTRDEQFF
TRBD1 TRBJ1-2 few TRBV4-3 TGCGCCAGCAGCCATGTACAGGGGACTGGCTACACCTTC CASSHVQGTGYTF
NA TRBJ2-1 many TRBV2 TGTGCCAGCAGTGAGGGGGCGGGAGCTCCGTCGAACAATGAGCAGTTCTTC CASSEGAGAPSNNEQFF
NA TRBJ2-5 once TRBV2 TGTGCCAGCAGTGGGAGGGGGAGGGAGGAGACCCAGTACTTC CASSGRGREETQYF
NA TRBJ2-6 many TRBV9 TGTGCCAGCAGCGTAGCTCCTAGCTACTCTGGGGCCAACGTCCTGACTTTC CASSVAPSYSGANVLTF
NA TRBJ1-6 few TRBV4-1 TGCGCCAGCAGCCAGCCCGGGACCTTGGGATCACCCCTCCACTTT CASSQPGTLGSPLHF
NA TRBJ2-3 many TRBV28 TGTGCCAGCAGTCGCCCCCGAGGCCCCACAGATACGCAGTATTTT CASSRPRGPTDTQYF
NA TRBJ1-1 many TRBV18 TGTGCCAGCTCACCACAACAGGCGGGAGCTTTCTTT CASSPQQAGAFF
TRBD2 TRBJ2-1 NA TRBV7-8 TGTGCCAGCAGCTTAGAAGGGACTAGTATATGGACTGAGCAGTTCTTC CASSLEGTSIWTEQFF
TRBD1 TRBJ2-6 few TRBV11-2 TGTGCCAGCAGCCAACCTCTTCCGGGACAGGGAAACCCGTTTGGGGCCAACGTCCTGACTTTC CASSQPLPGQGNPFGANVLTF
TRBD2 TRBJ2-7 few TRBV20-1 TGCAGTGCTGGGGGACTAGCGGCGGTTTCTCTCGAGCAGTACTTC CSAGGLAAVSLEQYF
NA TRBJ2-1 many TRBV13 TGTGCCAGCATCTACAGTTCGGGACTCCCTCGGGAGGAGCAGTTCTTC CASIYSSGLPREEQFF